This T cell receptor beta chain was identified during a study of blood T cell repertoires in COVID-19. Authors' processing steps: Estimation of nucleated cell counts was performed using reference gene primer amplification. Generated by immunoSEQ multiplex PCR, the TCRdb table keeps only in-frame clones and is missing some. V and J calls and clone size come straight from that table; D and trimming were deduced from the DNA. The sample consists of around 180,000 clones, around 82% of them appearing once. CDR1 is MNHEY, CDR2 SVGAGI, per germline. The CDR3 extends over 15 amino acids. Trimming stripped 5 bases from V and 5 bases from J, with 15 bases between. Recruitment covered over 20 US areas and drew participants whose ages spanned roughly 18 to 100 years.

The receptor was isolated from a woman aged 45-65 years with acute COVID-19. The J gene is TRBJ2-2, the V gene TRBV6-5; weak D call: TRBD1 (6 bases). Sequencing input: PBMCs or T cells enriched from blood (not recorded which). CDR3 DNA: TGTGCCAGCAGTCGGGACACAAGAGGAACCGGGGAGCTGTTTTTT. It specifies CASSRDTRGTGELFF.